This T cell receptor (beta chain) was observed in a study of T cells in Graves' hyperthyroidism and ophthalmopathy. Study findings and constraints: Expanded thyroid clonotypes (above 0.001) were mostly also found in blood.

TCR beta CDR3 regions were amplified from RNA transcripts. HTBI primers were employed in a first-round RT-PCR of the TCR CDR3. TCRdb reanalysed the multiplex PCR reads using MiXCR and keeps one entry per CDR3 protein. The profile covers roughly 57,000 distinct CDR3 sequences, with 53% appearing a single time and approximately 3.4% taken by the ten largest. This clonotype has a count of ten or more. Its cognate antigen is unknown. V lost 4 bases to trimming and J lost 1 base; unmatched junction nucleotides: 7. From germline, CDR1 is MDHEN and CDR2 SYDVKM. This CDR3 has 16 amino acids. Input material: blood. The rearrangement links TRBV28 to TRBJ2-3; 8 positions match TRBD1. The clonotype originates from a woman aged 55-70 years with Graves' ophthalmopathy. The CDR3 spells CASSSLDRARTDTQYF. In nucleotides, the CDR3 is TGTGCCAGCAGTTCCTTGGACAGGGCGCGCACAGATACGCAGTATTTT.